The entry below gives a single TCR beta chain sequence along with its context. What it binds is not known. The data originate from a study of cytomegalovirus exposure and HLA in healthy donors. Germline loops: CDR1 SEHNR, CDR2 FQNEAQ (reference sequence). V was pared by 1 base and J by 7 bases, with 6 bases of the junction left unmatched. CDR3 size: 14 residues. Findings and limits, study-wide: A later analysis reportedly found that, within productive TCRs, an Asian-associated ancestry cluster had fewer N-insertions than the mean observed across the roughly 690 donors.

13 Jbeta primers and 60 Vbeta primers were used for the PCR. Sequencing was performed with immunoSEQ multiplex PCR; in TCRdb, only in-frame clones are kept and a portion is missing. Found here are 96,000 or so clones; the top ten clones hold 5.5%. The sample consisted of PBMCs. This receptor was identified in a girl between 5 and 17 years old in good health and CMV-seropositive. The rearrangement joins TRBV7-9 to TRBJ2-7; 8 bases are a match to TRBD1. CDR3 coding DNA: TGTGCCAGCAGCTTAGTTCAGGGGGCGGAGGAGCAGTACTTC. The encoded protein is CASSLVQGAEEQYF. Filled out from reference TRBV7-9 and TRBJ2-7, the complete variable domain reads DTGVSQNPRHKITKRGQNVTFRCDPISEHNRLYWYRQTLGQGPEFLTYFQNEAQLEKSRLLSDRFSAERPKGSFSTLEIQRTEQGDSAMYLCASSLVQGAEEQYFGPGTRLTVT.